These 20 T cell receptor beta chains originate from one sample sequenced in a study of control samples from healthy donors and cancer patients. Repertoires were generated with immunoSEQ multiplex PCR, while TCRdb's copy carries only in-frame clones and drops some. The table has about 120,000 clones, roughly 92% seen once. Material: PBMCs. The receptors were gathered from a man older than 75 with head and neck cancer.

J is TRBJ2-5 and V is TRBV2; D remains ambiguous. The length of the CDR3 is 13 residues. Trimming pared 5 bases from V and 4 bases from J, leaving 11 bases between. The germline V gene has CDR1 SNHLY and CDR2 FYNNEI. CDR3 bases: TGTGCCAGCAGTCTCCCCGGCGGAGAGACCCAGTACTTC. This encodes CASSLPGGETQYF.

CDR3 DNA: TGCGCCAGCAGCTGGGGAGCGGACTACAATGAGCAGTTCTTC. Translation gives CASSWGADYNEQFF. V and J are TRBV5-1 and TRBJ2-1; weak D call: TRBD2 (5 bases). This CDR3 spans 14 amino acids. V was clipped by 3 bases and J by 3 bases, with 10 bases between them. CDR1 and CDR2 from the germline V gene are SGHRS and YFSETQ.

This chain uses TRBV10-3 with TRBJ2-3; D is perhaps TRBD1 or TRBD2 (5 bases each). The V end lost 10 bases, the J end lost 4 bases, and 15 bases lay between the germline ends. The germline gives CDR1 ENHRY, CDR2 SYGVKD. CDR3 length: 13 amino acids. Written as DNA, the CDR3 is TGTGCCACCTATGAGGGGTTAGCAGATACGCAGTATTTT. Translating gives CATYEGLADTQYF.

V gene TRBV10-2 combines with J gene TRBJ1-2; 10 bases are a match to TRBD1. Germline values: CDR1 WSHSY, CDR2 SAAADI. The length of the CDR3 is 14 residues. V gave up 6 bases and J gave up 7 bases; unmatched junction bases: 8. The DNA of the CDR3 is TGCGCCAGCAGGGGGGGACAGGGGCGAGGTGGCTACACCTTC. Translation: CASRGGQGRGGYTF.

CDR3 region: CASSRFTGVNTEAFF. CDR3 bases: TGCGCCAGCAGCCGTTTCACAGGGGTGAACACTGAAGCTTTCTTT. V usage is TRBV4-1 and J usage is TRBJ1-1; 7 bases agree with TRBD1. Germline V gene sequence: CDR1 MGHRA, CDR2 YSYEKL. The junction had 5 bases not matched to a gene; V was cut back by 4 bases and J by 0 bases. The CDR3 length is 15 residues.

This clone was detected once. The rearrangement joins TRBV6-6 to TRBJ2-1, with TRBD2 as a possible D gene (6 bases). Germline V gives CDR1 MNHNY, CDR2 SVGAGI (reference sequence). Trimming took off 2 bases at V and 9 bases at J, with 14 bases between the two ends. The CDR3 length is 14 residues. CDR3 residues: CASSYAGSSGEQFF. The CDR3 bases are TGTGCCAGCAGTTACGCGGGGTCATCCGGTGAGCAGTTCTTC.

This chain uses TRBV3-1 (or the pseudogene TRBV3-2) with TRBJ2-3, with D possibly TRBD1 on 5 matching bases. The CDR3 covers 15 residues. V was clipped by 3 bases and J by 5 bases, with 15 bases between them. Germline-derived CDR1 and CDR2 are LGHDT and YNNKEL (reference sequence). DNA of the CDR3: TGTGCCAGCAGCCATAGGGGTCCTCGTTTAGATACGCAGTATTTT. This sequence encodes CASSHRGPRLDTQYF.

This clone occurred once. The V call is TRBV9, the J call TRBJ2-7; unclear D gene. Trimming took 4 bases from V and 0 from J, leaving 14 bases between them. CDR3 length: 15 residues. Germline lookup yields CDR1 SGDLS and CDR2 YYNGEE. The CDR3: CASSPTSGSSYEQYF. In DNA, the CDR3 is TGTGCCAGCAGCCCCACCTCAGGCAGCTCCTACGAGCAGTACTTC. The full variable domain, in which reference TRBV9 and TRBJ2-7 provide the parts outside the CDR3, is DSGVTQTPKHLITATGQRVTLRCSPRSGDLSVYWYQQSLDQGLQFLIQYYNGEERAKGNILERFSAQQFPDLHSELNLSSLELGDSALYFCASSPTSGSSYEQYFGPGTRLTVT.

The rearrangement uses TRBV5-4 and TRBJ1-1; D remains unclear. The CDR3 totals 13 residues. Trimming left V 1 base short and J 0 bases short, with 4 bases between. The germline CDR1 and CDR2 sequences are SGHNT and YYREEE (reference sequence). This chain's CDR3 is CASSLRLNTEAFF. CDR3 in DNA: TGTGCCAGCAGCTTGCGTCTGAACACTGAAGCTTTCTTT.

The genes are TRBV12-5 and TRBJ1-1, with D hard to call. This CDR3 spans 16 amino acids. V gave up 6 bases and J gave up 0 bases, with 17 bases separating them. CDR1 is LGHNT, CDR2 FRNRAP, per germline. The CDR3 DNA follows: TGTGCTAGTGGCGGGCACACCCTCAATTTGAACACTGAAGCTTTCTTT. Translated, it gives CASGGHTLNLNTEAFF.

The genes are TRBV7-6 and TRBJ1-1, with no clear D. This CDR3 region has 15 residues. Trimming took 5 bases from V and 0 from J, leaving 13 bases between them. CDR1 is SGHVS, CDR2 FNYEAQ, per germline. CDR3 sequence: CASSEGRNMNTEAFF. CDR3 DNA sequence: TGTGCCAGCAGCGAAGGGAGGAACATGAACACTGAAGCTTTCTTT.

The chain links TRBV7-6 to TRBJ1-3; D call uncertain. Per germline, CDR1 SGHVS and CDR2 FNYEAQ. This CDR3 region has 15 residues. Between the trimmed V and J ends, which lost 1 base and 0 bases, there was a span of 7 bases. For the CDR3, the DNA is TGTGCCAGCAGCTTAGGATACAGCTCTGGAAACACCATATATTTT. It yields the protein CASSLGYSSGNTIYF.

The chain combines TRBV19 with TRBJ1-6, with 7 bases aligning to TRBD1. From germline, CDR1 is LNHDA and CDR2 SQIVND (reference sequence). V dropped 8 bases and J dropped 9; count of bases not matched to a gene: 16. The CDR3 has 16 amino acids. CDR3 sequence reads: CASSIRLTGISSPLHF. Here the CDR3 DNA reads TGTGCCAGTTCCATAAGGTTGACAGGGATCAGTTCACCCCTCCACTTT.

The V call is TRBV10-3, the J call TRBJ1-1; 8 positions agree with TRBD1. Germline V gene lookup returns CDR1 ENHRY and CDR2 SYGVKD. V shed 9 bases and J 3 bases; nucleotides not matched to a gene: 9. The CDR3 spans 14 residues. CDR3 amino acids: CAIREQGVYTEAFF. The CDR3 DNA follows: TGTGCCATACGGGAACAGGGGGTATACACTGAAGCTTTCTTT.

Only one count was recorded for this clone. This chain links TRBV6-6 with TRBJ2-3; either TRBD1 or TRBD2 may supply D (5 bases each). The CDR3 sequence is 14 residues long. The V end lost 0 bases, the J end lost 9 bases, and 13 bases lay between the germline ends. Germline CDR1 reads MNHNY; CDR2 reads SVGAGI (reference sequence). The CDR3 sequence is CASSYSSGRLTQYF. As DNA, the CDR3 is TGTGCCAGCAGTTACTCGTCGGGGCGCCTCACGCAGTATTTT.

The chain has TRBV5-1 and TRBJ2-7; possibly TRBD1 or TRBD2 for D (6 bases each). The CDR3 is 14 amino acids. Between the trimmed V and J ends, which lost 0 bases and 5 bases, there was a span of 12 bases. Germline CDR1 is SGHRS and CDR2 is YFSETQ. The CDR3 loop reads CASSLVGGRNEQYF. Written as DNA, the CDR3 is TGCGCCAGCAGCTTGGTAGGGGGGAGGAACGAGCAGTACTTC.

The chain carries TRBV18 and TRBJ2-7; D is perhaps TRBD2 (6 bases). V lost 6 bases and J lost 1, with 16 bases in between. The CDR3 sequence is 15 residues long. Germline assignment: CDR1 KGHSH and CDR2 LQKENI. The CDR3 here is CASSPGLQISYEQYF. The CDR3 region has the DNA TGTGCCAGCTCGCCGGGACTGCAAATTTCCTACGAGCAGTACTTC.

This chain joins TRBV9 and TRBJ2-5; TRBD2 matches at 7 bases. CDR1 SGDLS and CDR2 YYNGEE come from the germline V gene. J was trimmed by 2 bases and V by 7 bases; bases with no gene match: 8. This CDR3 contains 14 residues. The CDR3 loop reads CASSQTSRQETQYF. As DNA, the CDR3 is TGTGCCAGCTCACAGACTAGCCGGCAAGAGACCCAGTACTTC.

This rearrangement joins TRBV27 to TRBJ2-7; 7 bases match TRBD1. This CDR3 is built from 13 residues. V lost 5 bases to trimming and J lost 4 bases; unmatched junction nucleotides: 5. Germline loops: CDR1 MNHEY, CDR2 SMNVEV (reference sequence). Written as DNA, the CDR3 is TGTGCCAGCAGTACACGGGGACAGTACGAGCAGTACTTC. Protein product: CASSTRGQYEQYF.

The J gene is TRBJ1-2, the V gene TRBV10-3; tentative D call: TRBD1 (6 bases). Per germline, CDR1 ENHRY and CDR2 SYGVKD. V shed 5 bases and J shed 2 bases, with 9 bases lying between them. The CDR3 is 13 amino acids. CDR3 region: CAISSQGNYGYTF. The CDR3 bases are TGTGCCATCAGTTCTCAGGGGAACTATGGCTACACCTTC.